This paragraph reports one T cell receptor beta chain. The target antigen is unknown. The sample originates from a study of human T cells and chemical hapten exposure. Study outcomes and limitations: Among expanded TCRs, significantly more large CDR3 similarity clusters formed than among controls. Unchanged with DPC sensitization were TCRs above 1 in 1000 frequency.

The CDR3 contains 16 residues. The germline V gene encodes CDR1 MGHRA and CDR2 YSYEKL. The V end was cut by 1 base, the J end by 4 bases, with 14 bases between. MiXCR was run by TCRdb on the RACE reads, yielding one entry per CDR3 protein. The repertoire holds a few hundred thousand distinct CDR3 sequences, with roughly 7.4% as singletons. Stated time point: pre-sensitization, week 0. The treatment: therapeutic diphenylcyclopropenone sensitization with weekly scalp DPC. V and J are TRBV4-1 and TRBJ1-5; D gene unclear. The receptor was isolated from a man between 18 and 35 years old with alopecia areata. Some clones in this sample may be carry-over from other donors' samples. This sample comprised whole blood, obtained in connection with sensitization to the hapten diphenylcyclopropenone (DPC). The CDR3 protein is CASSQVGLRLNQPQHF. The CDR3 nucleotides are TGCGCCAGCAGCCAAGTAGGTCTAAGGCTAAATCAGCCCCAGCATTTT.